Following are 15 T cell receptor beta chains from one sample sequenced in a study of technical replicates of blood from several donors. This table comes from immunoSEQ multiplex PCR, and its TCRdb copy is limited to in-frame clones, with some not included. The sample carries under 80,000 clones, roughly 86% recorded once. Specimen: PBMCs. These receptors came from a human donor in good health. Some clones in this sample may be carry-over from other donors' samples.

This rearrangement joins TRBV6-5 to TRBJ1-6; the D is unclear. Germline V CDR1 and CDR2: MNHEY, SVGAGI. V shed 5 bases and J shed 3 bases, with 8 bases lying between them. This CDR3 region has 14 residues. CDR3 DNA sequence: TGTGCCAGCAGTGGAGAGATCTATAATTCACCCCTCCACTTT. Its protein is CASSGEIYNSPLHF.

This clone was recorded at least ten times. The chain links TRBV10-3 to TRBJ1-1; D may be TRBD1 (6 bases). CDR1 and CDR2 (germline): ENHRY, SYGVKD. Trimming removed 2 bases from V and 2 bases from J, with 9 bases in between. The CDR3 runs 14 residues. CDR3 sequence reads: CAISEVTGNTEAFF. The CDR3 DNA is TGTGCCATCAGTGAGGTGACAGGCAACACTGAAGCTTTCTTT.

The chain links TRBV11-2 to TRBJ2-3, with D possibly TRBD1 on 6 matching bases. The CDR3 extends over 13 amino acids. The germline V gene encodes CDR1 SGHAT and CDR2 FQNNGV. V was trimmed by 6 bases and J by 1 base, leaving 8 bases between them. DNA for the CDR3: TGTGCCAGCAGGGACAGTCGCACAGATACGCAGTATTTT. Translation: CASRDSRTDTQYF.

The chain carries TRBV5-6 and TRBJ2-7; D perhaps matches TRBD2 (7 bases). V was clipped by 1 base and J by 3 bases, with 14 bases between them. The CDR3 runs 15 residues. From germline, CDR1 is SGHDT and CDR2 YYEEEE. In DNA, the CDR3 is TGTGCCAGCAGCTTGTGGGGAGGGGGGGGCTACGAGCAGTACTTC. Encoded protein: CASSLWGGGGYEQYF.

This clone was detected only a few times. This chain links TRBV13 with TRBJ1-4; D is possibly TRBD1 (5 bases). CDR1 is PRHDT and CDR2 is FYEKMQ in the germline V gene (reference sequence). The CDR3 contains 14 residues. The V end was cut by 1 base, the J end by 4 bases, with 7 bases between. In DNA, the CDR3 is TGTGCCAGCAGCTTAGCAGGGCTTAATGAAAAACTGTTTTTT. Translated: CASSLAGLNEKLFF.

The table lists this clone with a count of one. The gene calls are TRBV6-1 and TRBJ1-1, with 8 bases matching TRBD1. There are 15 residues in the CDR3. Germline CDR1 MNHNS, CDR2 SASEGT. The J segment lost 3 bases and the V segment lost 5 bases, leaving 8 bases of the junction unmatched. The CDR3, as DNA: TGTGCCAGCAGTAGGGCAGGGGGCATTGACACTGAAGCTTTCTTT. Residues: CASSRAGGIDTEAFF.

This clone was detected a few times. V gene TRBV21-1 combines with J gene TRBJ2-2; TRBD2 was called by the table and not checked on the DNA. TRBV21-1 is marked as a pseudogene. This CDR3 spans 11 amino acids. The CDR3 nucleotides are TGTGCCAGCAGCACTGCCGGGGAGCTGTTTTTT. Encoded protein: CASSTAGELFF.

The gene calls are TRBV5-4 and TRBJ2-5, with 9 nucleotides matching TRBD2. The CDR3 totals 15 residues. With 0 bases clipped from V and 2 bases from J, the junction kept 2 bases outside the gene matches. Germline CDR1 reads SGHNT; CDR2 reads YYREEE (reference sequence). The CDR3 sequence is CASSLASGIQETQYF. CDR3 bases: TGTGCCAGCAGCTTGGCTAGCGGGATTCAAGAGACCCAGTACTTC.

The V and J genes are TRBV7-8 and TRBJ2-7; 7 nucleotides agree with TRBD2. V shed 7 bases, J shed 2 bases, and the junction held 8 bases outside the gene matches. CDR1 is SGHVS, CDR2 FQNEAQ, per germline. This CDR3 is built from 14 residues. CDR3 coding DNA: TGTGCCAGCACCCGAGGGACTAACACCTACGAGCAGTACTTC. Amino acid sequence: CASTRGTNTYEQYF.

V gene TRBV7-3 combines with J gene TRBJ2-1, with 7 bases lining up with TRBD2. The germline V gene has CDR1 SGHTA and CDR2 FQGTGA. This CDR3 has 13 amino acids. J lost 5 bases, V lost 2 bases, and 0 bases had no gene match. The CDR3 DNA sequence: TGTGCCAGCAGCTTACTAGCGGACAATGAGCAGTTCTTC. Residues: CASSLLADNEQFF.

The rearrangement joins TRBV7-6 to TRBJ2-2; 7 bases align to TRBD2. After removal of 1 base from V and 1 base from J, the junction contained 3 bases not matched to a gene. Germline loops: CDR1 SGHVS, CDR2 FNYEAQ. CDR3 size: 16 residues. CDR3 in DNA: TGTGCCAGCAGCTTAGGACTAGCAGAGAACACCGGGGAGCTGTTTTTT. Encoded protein: CASSLGLAENTGELFF. The entire variable domain, with the rest obtained from reference TRBV7-6 and TRBJ2-2, is as follows: GAGVSQSPRYKVTKRGQDVALRCDPISGHVSLYWYRQALGQGPEFLTYFNYEAQQDKSGLPNDRFSAERPEGSISTLTIQRTEQRDSAMYRCASSLGLAENTGELFFGEGSRLTVL.

The chain carries TRBV12-2 and TRBJ2-5; the table's D gene call, TRBD2, was not cross checked with the DNA. TRBV12-2 is assigned pseudogene status. The length of the CDR3 is 16 residues. The CDR3 region is CASRLGAGGTVWTQYF. CDR3 nucleotide sequence: TGTGCAAGTCGCTTAGGGGCGGGCGGTACTGTATGGACCCAGTACTTC.

The V gene is TRBV13, the J gene TRBJ2-7; 8 positions agree with TRBD1. V lost 4 bases, J lost 3 bases, and 8 bases stayed unmatched. CDR3 length: 15 residues. Germline lookup yields CDR1 PRHDT and CDR2 FYEKMQ (reference sequence). CDR3 protein: CASSSRDRLNYEQYF. CDR3 DNA sequence: TGTGCCAGCAGCTCCCGGGACAGGTTGAACTACGAGCAGTACTTC.

This sequence joins TRBV7-9 and TRBJ1-5; D possibly corresponds to TRBD1 (6 bases). The CDR3 is 15 amino acids. In germline, CDR1 is SEHNR, CDR2 FQNEAQ (reference sequence). V was shortened by 4 bases and J by 9 bases, with 19 bases between the two germline ends. The CDR3 loop is CASSWAEGGAGPQHF. The CDR3 DNA reads as TGTGCCAGCAGCTGGGCGGAAGGGGGTGCAGGGCCCCAGCATTTT.

This clone was detected only a few times. The chain employs TRBV6-6 and TRBJ1-6; TRBD1 matches 12 bases. This CDR3 is 13 amino acids long. CDR1 and CDR2 (germline): MNHNY, SVGAGI (reference sequence). For the CDR3, the DNA is TGTGCGGGACAGGGGGCGAGGAATTCACCCCTCCACTTT. It is translated as CAGQGARNSPLHF.